This TCR beta chain was observed in a study of T-cell reconstitution after alpha-beta-depleted transplantation in children. This clonotype appeared a few times. Its antigen is not known. Looked up from germline, CDR1 is DFQATT and CDR2 is SNEGSKA (reference sequence). V was pared by 5 bases and J by 0 bases, with 20 bases between. The length of the CDR3 is 16 residues. Overall study results and limits: After transplant, high TCRbeta diversity at day 60 in some patients arose from surviving recipient T cells and thymic progenitors. The main origin of T-cell counts and diversity one year after transplant was newly produced T cells. Roughly two months post-transplant, alpha-beta T cells reportedly originated from several hundred graft clones that had expanded.

Unique molecular identifiers featured in how the TCRbeta library was prepared. TCRdb itself ran the PCR reads through MiXCR, one entry per CDR3 protein. Here the sample spans 530,000 or so distinct CDR3 sequences, 25% to 30% being singletons. This TCR came from a boy less than two years old with Wiskott-Aldrich syndrome, due to receive a stem cell transplant. The sample here was PBMCs, taken before TCRalphabeta/CD19-depleted stem cell transplant. The V gene is TRBV20-1, the J gene TRBJ2-7; no reliable D call. CDR3 bases: TGCAGTGCTCTGGCGGTAGCTGGTCCCAGCTCCTACGAGCAGTACTTC. Its translation: CSALAVAGPSSYEQYF.